This T cell receptor (beta chain) is drawn from a study of CD8+ T cells in alopecia areata. General study results and limits: More clonal than normal scalp was lesional scalp, particularly alopecia totalis/universalis. Among patients, TCR sharing was less clear than in mice, a difference possibly due in part to HLA diversity in the patient population. Scalp specimens additionally yield sequences from normal skin's resident alphabeta T cells.

PBMCs provided sorted CD4+ and CD8+ T cells. CDR3 length: 14 amino acids. V lost 0 bases and J 7 bases, leaving 11 bases between the germline ends. CDR1 and CDR2 (germline): SGHRS, YFSETQ. This clone was observed a single time. Antigen: not known. Extraction of RNA preceded its reverse transcription into cDNA, which served as the sequencing template. Some clones are missing from TCRdb's copy, which holds only in-frame ones; the method was immunoSEQ multiplex PCR. The sample yields 90,000 to 150,000 clones, roughly 66% seen once. The specimen was CD4+ T cells sorted from blood. The receptor comes from a human donor in good health. The V and J genes are TRBV5-1 and TRBJ2-4, with D tentatively TRBD1 or TRBD2 (5 bases each). The CDR3 DNA follows: TGCGCCAGCAGCTTGGTAGGCAGGGACAACATTCAGTACTTC. It translates to CASSLVGRDNIQYF.